The 18 T cell receptor beta chains below all came from one sample that was sequenced in a study of CD8 T cells in Susac syndrome (dated by TCRdb to about 2019). The library was generated by the immunoSEQ multiplex PCR assay. RNA was extracted using the RNeasy kit, and about 0.45 to 1 microgram was reverse transcribed with random hexamers. TCRdb trimmed the raw reads at Q25, called clones with MiXCR and kept productive beta chains. Records with the same CDR3 protein are collapsed into one entry carrying the most frequent genes and DNA. The sample yields about 140,000 distinct CDR3 sequences; 85% to 95% were counted once. 0.18% of the sample is in the top ten clones. The material sequenced was CD8+ T cells from PBMCs. The receptors were sampled from a human donor with Susac syndrome.

With regard to this clonotype: Germline and junction disagree at one end, which may indicate a read error. This sequence joins TRBV20-1 and TRBJ2-5; D tentatively fits TRBD1 or TRBD2 (5 bases each). The CDR3 spans 12 residues. Germline V gene data show CDR1 as DFQATT and CDR2 as SNEGSKA (reference sequence). The CDR3 loop is CSARDVQESQYF. DNA of the CDR3: TGCAGTGCCAGGGACGTTCAAGAGTCCCAGTACTTC.

This rearrangement joins TRBV27 to TRBJ1-1; maybe TRBD1 (5 bases). The CDR3 contains 14 residues. From germline, CDR1 is MNHEY and CDR2 SMNVEV (reference sequence). Trimming pared 4 bases from V and 11 bases from J, leaving 20 bases between. This CDR3 reads CASSSHLQGGWAFF. Written as DNA, the CDR3 is TGTGCCAGCAGTTCCCATCTGCAGGGTGGGTGGGCTTTCTTT.

The CDR3 protein is CSTGQPRVWAFF. In DNA, the CDR3 is TGCAGCACCGGACAGCCGCGGGTATGGGCTTTCTTT. The chain is built from TRBV29-1 and TRBJ1-1; tentatively, D is TRBD1 (6 bases). There are 12 residues in the CDR3. Germline V gene data show CDR1 as SQVTM and CDR2 as ANQGSEA. Trimming shortened V by 8 bases and J by 11 bases, and 21 bases separated the two germline ends.

This rearrangement joins TRBV28 to TRBJ2-3; D remains unclear. The ends were cut back, 3 bases at V and 6 bases at J, with 7 bases in the middle. Germline V lookup: CDR1 MDHEN, CDR2 SYDVKM. The CDR3 sequence is 12 residues long. CDR3 residues: CASSFPGDTQYF. The CDR3 DNA sequence: TGTGCCAGCAGTTTCCCCGGGGATACGCAGTATTTT.

The rearrangement joins TRBV12-5 to TRBJ2-7; unclear D gene. Trimming cost V 7 bases and J 2 bases, with 12 bases left between them. The CDR3 runs to 13 residues. CDR1 is LGHNT, CDR2 FRNRAP, per germline. The CDR3 nucleotides read TGTGCTAGTGCCCCCACATCTCCCTACGAGCAGTACTTC. The encoded protein is CASAPTSPYEQYF.

The chain is built from TRBV5-1 and TRBJ2-7, with a possible D match to TRBD1 (5 bases). The CDR3 is 14 residues long. Germline values: CDR1 SGHRS, CDR2 YFSETQ. The ends were cut back, 0 bases at V and 1 base at J, with 8 bases in the middle. The CDR3 loop reads CASSLGTFSYEQYF. The CDR3 nucleotides read TGCGCCAGCAGCTTGGGGACATTTTCCTACGAGCAGTACTTC.

J is TRBJ1-1 and V is TRBV7-2, with TRBD1 matching 7 bases. Germline CDR1 is SGHTA and CDR2 is FQGNSA. The CDR3 spans 18 residues. V dropped 1 base and J dropped 6; count of bases not matched to a gene: 17. CDR3 sequence: CASSLVRDSGGLEAEAFF. For the CDR3, the DNA is TGTGCCAGCAGCTTAGTACGGGACAGTGGAGGTCTGGAGGCTGAAGCTTTCTTT. The whole variable domain, remainder taken from reference TRBV7-2 and TRBJ1-1, is GAGVSQSPSNKVTEKGKDVELRCDPISGHTALYWYRQSLGQGLEFLIYFQGNSAPDKSGLPSDRFSAERTGGSVSTLTIQRTQQEDSAVYLCASSLVRDSGGLEAEAFFGQGTRLTVV.

This clonotype was seen only a few times. V gene TRBV28 combines with J gene TRBJ2-7, with 9 bases identical to TRBD2. CDR3 length: 15 amino acids. V shed 2 bases, J shed 1 base, and the junction held 3 bases outside the gene matches. Germline assignment: CDR1 MDHEN and CDR2 SYDVKM. The DNA for the CDR3 is TGTGCCAGCAGTTTAGACAGCGGGAGGTCCTACGAGCAGTACTTC. Protein: CASSLDSGRSYEQYF.

The rearrangement joins TRBV29-1 to TRBJ1-2, with 7 nucleotides matching TRBD1. The CDR3 is 18 amino acids. J lost 2 bases, V lost 3 bases, and 18 bases had no gene match. CDR1 and CDR2 (germline): SQVTM, ANQGSEA. CDR3 nucleotides: TGCAGCGTTGAGTGGTCGACAGGGACTGGAATCCGCAACTATGGCTACACCTTC. It yields the protein CSVEWSTGTGIRNYGYTF.

CDR3 amino acids: CSCTAGGTDTQYF. CDR3 sequence (DNA): TGTTCCTGCACGGCGGGAGGGACAGATACGCAGTATTTT. The chain uses TRBV12-3 or TRBV12-4 and TRBJ2-3; 9 nucleotides agree with TRBD2. This CDR3 is built from 13 residues.

The rearrangement uses TRBV3-1 and TRBJ2-5, with 7 bases matching TRBD1. V lost 0 bases and J lost 4; bases outside the gene matches: 14. The CDR3 sequence is 18 residues long. The germline V gene encodes CDR1 LGHDT and CDR2 YNNKEL (reference sequence). In DNA, the CDR3 is TGTGCCAGCAGCCAAGATTCAGTCGGACAGGCCTATTTAGAGACCCAGTACTTC. This codes for CASSQDSVGQAYLETQYF.

V usage is TRBV4-1 and J usage is TRBJ2-7; 7 nucleotides match TRBD1. Germline values: CDR1 MGHRA, CDR2 YSYEKL. Trimming removed 5 bases from V and 0 bases from J; junction bases left unmatched: 7. CDR3 length: 15 residues. Here the CDR3 DNA reads TGCGCCAGCAGCTCACCGGGACAGCCCTCCTACGAGCAGTACTTC. It is translated as CASSSPGQPSYEQYF.

The rearrangement uses TRBV20-1 and TRBJ2-3; a weak D match, TRBD2 (6 bases). Trimming took off 5 bases at V and 5 bases at J, with 8 bases between the two ends. The germline CDR1 and CDR2 sequences are DFQATT and SNEGSKA (reference sequence). There are 11 residues in the CDR3. The CDR3, as DNA: TGCAGTGCTCGACTAGAAGATACGCAGTATTTT. This codes for CSARLEDTQYF.

The genes are TRBV5-1 and TRBJ2-7, with no clear D. The CDR3 extends over 14 amino acids. The V gene's germline CDR1 is SGHRS and CDR2 YFSETQ. V dropped 4 bases and J dropped 2 bases, with 13 bases sitting between them. CDR3: CASSNTIGTYEQYF. As DNA, the CDR3 is TGCGCCAGCAGCAATACTATAGGGACCTACGAGCAGTACTTC.

This chain's CDR3 is CASQAGSYEQYF. The CDR3 coding sequence is TGCGCCAGCCAAGCGGGGTCCTACGAGCAGTACTTC. This chain links TRBV10-2 with TRBJ2-7, with TRBD2 identical over 7 bases. CDR1 is WSHSY, CDR2 SAAADI, per germline. The CDR3 contains 12 residues. The V segment lost 8 bases and the J segment 1 base; nucleotides outside the gene matches: 2.

The chain has TRBV9 and TRBJ1-1; 8 bases map to TRBD1. CDR1 and CDR2 (germline): SGDLS, YYNGEE. V lost 3 bases to trimming and J lost 0 bases; unmatched junction nucleotides: 16. This CDR3 comprises 19 residues. CDR3 bases: TGTGCCAGCAGCGCAGCGACAGGGGAACGGGGCAGCTTGAACACTGAAGCTTTCTTT. Translating gives CASSAATGERGSLNTEAFF.

This chain joins TRBV29-1 and TRBJ2-7; D perhaps matches TRBD1 (5 bases). This CDR3 has 13 amino acids. The V and J ends lost 1 base and 0 bases respectively, with 7 bases between them. Germline V gives CDR1 SQVTM, CDR2 ANQGSEA. This chain's CDR3 is CSVEADSSYEQYF. The CDR3 nucleotides are TGCAGCGTTGAAGCAGACAGCTCCTACGAGCAGTACTTC.

The genes are TRBV19 and TRBJ2-5; TRBD1 matches at 7 bases. The germline V gene encodes CDR1 LNHDA and CDR2 SQIVND (reference sequence). There are 16 residues in the CDR3. Losses at the gene ends were 5 bases for V and 2 bases for J; bases not matched to a gene: 11. The CDR3 sequence: CASSHRQGEGQETQYF. Written as DNA, the CDR3 is TGTGCCAGTAGTCACAGACAGGGAGAAGGTCAAGAGACCCAGTACTTC.